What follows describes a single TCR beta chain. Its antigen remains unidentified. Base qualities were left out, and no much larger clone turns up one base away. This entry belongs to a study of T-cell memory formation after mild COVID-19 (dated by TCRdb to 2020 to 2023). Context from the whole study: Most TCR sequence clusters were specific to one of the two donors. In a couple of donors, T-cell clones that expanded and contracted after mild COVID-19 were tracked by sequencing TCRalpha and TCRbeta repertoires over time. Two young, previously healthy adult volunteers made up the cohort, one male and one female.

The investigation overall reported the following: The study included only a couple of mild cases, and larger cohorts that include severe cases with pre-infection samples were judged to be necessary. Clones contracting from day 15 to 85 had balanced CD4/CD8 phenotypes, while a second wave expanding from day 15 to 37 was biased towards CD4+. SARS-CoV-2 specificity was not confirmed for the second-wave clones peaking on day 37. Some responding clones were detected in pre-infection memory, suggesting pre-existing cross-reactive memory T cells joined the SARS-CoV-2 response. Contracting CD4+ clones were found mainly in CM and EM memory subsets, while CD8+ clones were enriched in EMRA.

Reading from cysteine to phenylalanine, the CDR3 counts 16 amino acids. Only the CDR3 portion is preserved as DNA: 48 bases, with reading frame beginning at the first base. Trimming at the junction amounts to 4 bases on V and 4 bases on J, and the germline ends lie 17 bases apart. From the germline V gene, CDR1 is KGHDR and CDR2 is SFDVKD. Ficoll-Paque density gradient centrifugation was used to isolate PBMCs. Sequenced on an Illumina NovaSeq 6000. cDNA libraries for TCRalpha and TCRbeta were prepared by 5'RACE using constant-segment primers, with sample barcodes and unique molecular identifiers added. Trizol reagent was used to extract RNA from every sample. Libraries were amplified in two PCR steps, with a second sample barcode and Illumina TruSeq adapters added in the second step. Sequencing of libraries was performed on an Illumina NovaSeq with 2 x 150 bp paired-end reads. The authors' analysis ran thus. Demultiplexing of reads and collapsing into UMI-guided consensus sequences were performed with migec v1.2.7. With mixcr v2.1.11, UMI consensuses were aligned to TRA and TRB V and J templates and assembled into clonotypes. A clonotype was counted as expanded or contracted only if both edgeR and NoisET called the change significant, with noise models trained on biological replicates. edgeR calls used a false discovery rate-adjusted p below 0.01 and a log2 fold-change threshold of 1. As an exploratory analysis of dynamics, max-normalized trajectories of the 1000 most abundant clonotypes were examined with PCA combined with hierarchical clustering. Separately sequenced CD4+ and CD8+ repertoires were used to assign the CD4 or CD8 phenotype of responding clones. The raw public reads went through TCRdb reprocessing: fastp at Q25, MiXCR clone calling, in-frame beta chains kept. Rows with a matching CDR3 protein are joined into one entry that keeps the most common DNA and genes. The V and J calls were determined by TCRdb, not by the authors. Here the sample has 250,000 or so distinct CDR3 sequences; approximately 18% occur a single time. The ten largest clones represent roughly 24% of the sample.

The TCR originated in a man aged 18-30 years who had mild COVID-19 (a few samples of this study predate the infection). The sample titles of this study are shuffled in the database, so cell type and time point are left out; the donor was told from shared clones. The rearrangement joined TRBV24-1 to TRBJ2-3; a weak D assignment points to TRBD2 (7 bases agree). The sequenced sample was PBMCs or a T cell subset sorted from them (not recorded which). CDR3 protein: CATSELGGGRADTQYF. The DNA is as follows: TGTGCCACCAGTGAACTGGGGGGGGGCCGGGCAGATACGCAGTATTTT.